This T cell receptor beta chain was sequenced in a study of blood T cell repertoires in COVID-19 (dated by TCRdb to about 2020). The study in broad terms: Samples from collaborators originated in the United States, Italy and Spain and spanned both the acute and convalescent phases of COVID-19. Where available, HLA class I and class II types were taken from metadata supplied by the sample provider and were not determined by assay-based typing. The dataset comprised deeply sampled blood TCRbeta repertoires from subjects exposed to, actively infected with, or recovered from COVID-19. Sample metadata almost always included a de-identified subject ID, COVID-19 status, age in years and sex. The material from the prospective study consisted of cDNA or gDNA derived from T cells, B-cell-depleted T cells, or PBMCs. Samples came from the ongoing ImmuneRACE study (first 160 participants) plus 1,254 subjects from 6 global collaborators. The repertoires were released in a freely available public database intended as a resource for research on the immune response to SARS-CoV-2.

What the research found in general, with its limitations: Clinical and demographic metadata were provided uncurated, with the amount varying by source and participant.

TCRbeta CDR3 regions were amplified from genomic DNA using the immunoSEQ Assay, a bias-controlled multiplex PCR. The original methods were these. Within the assay, amplification of reference gene primers was used to estimate how many nucleated cells each sample contained. To quantify the absolute abundance of each unique TCRbeta CDR3 rearrangement, sequence reads were collapsed and filtered. For each sample, productive Simpson clonality was calculated as the square root of Simpson's diversity index across productive rearrangements. Not all clones reach the TCRdb copy of this immuneACCESS table, which keeps in-frame sequences only. Checked studies attribute under half of the gap to unresolved V genes and leave the rest unexplained. D and trimming come from the DNA, and the V and J calls and clone size come from that table. The table for this sample lists approximately 130,000 clones; 70% to 90% of them were counted only once. The ten top clones hold about 13% of the sample.

Whole blood was collected in K2EDTA tubes by collaborating institutions according to the institutions' own protocols. For TCRbeta analysis, collaborators shipped samples in one of three forms: frozen whole blood, isolated PBMCs, or DNA extracted from either of those sample types. Remarks on this clone: The specificity of this receptor is unknown. No quality values exist for individual bases; no much larger clone is one base distant.

V sheds 0 bases and J sheds 9 bases, leaving 21 bases between their ends. Based on the germline V gene (reference sequence), the CDR1 and CDR2 sequences are LNHDA and SQIVND. Inclusive of the bounding cysteine and phenylalanine, the CDR3 is 17 residues long. Kept here is only the CDR3 DNA, which spans 51 bases and is read in frame from base 1. The sequenced sample was peripheral blood. The TCR was taken from a human donor in a cohort sampled during active COVID-19. The rearrangement combines TRBV19 with TRBJ2-1; TRBD2 is a possible D gene, resting on 6 matching bases. The CDR3 protein: CASSIDRGRGMFGEQFF. The bases are TGTGCCAGTAGTATAGATCGGGGTCGCGGGATGTTTGGTGAGCAGTTCTTC.